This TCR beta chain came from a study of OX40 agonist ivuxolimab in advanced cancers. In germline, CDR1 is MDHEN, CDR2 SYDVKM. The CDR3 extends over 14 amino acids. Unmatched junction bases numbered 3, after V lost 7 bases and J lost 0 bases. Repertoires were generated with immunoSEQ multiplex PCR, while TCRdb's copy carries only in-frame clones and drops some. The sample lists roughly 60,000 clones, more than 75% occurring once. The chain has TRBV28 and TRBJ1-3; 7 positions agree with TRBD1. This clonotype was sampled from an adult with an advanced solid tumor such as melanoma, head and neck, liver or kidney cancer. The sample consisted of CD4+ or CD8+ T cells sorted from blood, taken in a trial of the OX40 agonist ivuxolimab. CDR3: CASTQGGSGNTIYF. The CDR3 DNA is TGTGCCAGCACTCAGGGGGGCTCTGGAAACACCATATATTTT. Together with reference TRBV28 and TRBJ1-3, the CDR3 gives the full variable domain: DVKVTQSSRYLVKRTGEKVFLECVQDMDHENMFWYRQDPGLGLRLIYFSYDVKMKEKGDIPEGYSVSREKKERFSLILESASTNQTSMYLCASTQGGSGNTIYFGEGSWLTVV.